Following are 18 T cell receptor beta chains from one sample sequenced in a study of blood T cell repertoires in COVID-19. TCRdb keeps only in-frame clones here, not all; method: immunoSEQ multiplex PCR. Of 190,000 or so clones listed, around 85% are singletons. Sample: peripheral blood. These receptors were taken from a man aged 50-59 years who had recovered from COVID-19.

The CDR3 protein is CASSPSGPTTDTQYF. The CDR3 DNA follows: TGTGCCAGCAGCCCTAGCGGACCCACCACAGATACGCAGTATTTT. The rearrangement links TRBV7-8 to TRBJ2-3, with 7 bases fitting TRBD2. J lost 2 bases, V lost 5 bases, and 7 bases had no gene match. From germline, CDR1 is SGHVS and CDR2 FQNEAQ. This CDR3 comprises 15 residues.

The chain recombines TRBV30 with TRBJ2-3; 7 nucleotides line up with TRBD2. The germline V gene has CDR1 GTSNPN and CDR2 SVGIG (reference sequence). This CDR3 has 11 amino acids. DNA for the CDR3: TGTGGAGCGGGAAAAGCAGATACGCAGTATTTT. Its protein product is CGAGKADTQYF. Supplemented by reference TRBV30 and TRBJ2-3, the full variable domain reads SQTIHQWPATLVQPVGSPLSLECTVEGTSNPNLYWYRQAAGRGLQLLFYSVGIGQISSEVPQNLSASRPQDRQFILSSKKLLLSDSGFYLCGAGKADTQYFGPGTRLTVL.

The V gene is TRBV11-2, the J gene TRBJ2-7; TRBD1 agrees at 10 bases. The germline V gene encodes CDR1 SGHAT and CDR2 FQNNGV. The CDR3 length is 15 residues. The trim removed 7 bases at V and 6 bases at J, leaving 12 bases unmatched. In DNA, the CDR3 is TGTGCCAGCACCCTAGGCTTTGGACAGGGGGTCGAGCAGTACTTC. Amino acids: CASTLGFGQGVEQYF.

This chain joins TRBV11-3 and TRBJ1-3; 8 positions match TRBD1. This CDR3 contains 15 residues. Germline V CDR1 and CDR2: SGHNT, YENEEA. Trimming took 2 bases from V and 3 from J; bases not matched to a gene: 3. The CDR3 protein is CASSLQGASGNTIYF. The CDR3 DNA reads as TGTGCCAGCAGCTTACAGGGGGCGAGTGGAAACACCATATATTTT.

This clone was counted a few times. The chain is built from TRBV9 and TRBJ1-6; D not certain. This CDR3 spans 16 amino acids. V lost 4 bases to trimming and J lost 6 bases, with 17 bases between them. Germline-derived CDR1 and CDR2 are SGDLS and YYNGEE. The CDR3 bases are TGTGCCAGCAGCCCAACGTCAGGCCTTCGTAATTCACCCCTCCACTTT. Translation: CASSPTSGLRNSPLHF.

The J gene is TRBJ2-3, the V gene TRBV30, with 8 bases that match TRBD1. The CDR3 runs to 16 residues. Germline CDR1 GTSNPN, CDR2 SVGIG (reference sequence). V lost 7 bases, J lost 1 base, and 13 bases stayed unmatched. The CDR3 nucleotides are TGTGCCTTAGGACAGGGCCCGAGTACTCGCACAGATACGCAGTATTTT. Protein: CALGQGPSTRTDTQYF.

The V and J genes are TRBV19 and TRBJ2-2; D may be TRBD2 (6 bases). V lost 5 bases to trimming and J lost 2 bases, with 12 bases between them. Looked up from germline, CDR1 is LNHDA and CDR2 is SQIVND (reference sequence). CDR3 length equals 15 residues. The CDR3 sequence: CASSRLGGNTGELFF. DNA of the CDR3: TGTGCCAGTAGTCGGTTGGGGGGAAACACCGGGGAGCTGTTTTTT.

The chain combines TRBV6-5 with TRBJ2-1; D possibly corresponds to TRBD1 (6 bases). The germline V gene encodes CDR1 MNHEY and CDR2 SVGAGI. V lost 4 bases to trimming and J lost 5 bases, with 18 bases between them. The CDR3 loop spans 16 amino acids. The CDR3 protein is CASSSNMGARDNEQFF. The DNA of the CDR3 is TGTGCCAGCAGTTCCAATATGGGGGCGCGGGACAATGAGCAGTTCTTC.

In nucleotides, the CDR3 is TGTGCCATCAGTGGGGGCGACAGGGGAACCGGGGAGCTGTTTTTT. Translating gives CAISGGDRGTGELFF. The chain combines TRBV10-3 with TRBJ2-2; 8 bases fit TRBD1. J lost 5 bases, V lost 4 bases, and 6 bases had no gene match. From germline, CDR1 is ENHRY and CDR2 SYGVKD. CDR3 length: 15 amino acids.

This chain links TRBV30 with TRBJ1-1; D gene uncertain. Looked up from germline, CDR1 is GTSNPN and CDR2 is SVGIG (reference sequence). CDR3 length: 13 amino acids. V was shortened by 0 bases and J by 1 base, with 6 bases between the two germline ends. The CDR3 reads CAWSVLKNTEAFF. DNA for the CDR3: TGTGCCTGGAGTGTACTGAAGAACACTGAAGCTTTCTTT.

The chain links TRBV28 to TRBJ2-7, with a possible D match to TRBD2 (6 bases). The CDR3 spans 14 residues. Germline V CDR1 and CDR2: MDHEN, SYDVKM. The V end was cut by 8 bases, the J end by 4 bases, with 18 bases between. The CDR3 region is CASFGDSRVYEQYF. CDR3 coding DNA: TGTGCCAGCTTCGGGGACTCCCGTGTATACGAGCAGTACTTC.

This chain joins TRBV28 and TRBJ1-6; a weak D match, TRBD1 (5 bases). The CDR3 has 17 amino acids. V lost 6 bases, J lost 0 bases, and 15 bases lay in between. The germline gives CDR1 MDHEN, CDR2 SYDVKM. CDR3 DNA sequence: TGTGCCAGCAGCCCTCTGGCAGGGCGCTCCTATAATTCACCCCTCCACTTT. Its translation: CASSPLAGRSYNSPLHF.

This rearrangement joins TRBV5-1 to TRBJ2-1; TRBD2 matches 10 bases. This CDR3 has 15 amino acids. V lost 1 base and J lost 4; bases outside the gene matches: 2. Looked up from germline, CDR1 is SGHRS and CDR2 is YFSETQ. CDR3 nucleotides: TGCGCCAGCAGCTTGTCTAGCGGGAGTTACAATGAGCAGTTCTTC. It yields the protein CASSLSSGSYNEQFF. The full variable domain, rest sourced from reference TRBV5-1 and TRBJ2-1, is KAGVTQTPRYLIKTRGQQVTLSCSPISGHRSVSWYQQTPGQGLQFLFEYFSETQRNKGNFPGRFSGRQFSNSRSEMNVSTLELGDSALYLCASSLSSGSYNEQFFGPGTRLTVL.

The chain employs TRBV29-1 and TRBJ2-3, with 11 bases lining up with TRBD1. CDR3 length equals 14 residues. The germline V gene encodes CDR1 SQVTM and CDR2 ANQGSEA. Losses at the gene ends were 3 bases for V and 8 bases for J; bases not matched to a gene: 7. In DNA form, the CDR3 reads TGCAGCGTTGAGGGACAGGGGGGAGGAAGTACGCAGTATTTT. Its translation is CSVEGQGGGSTQYF.

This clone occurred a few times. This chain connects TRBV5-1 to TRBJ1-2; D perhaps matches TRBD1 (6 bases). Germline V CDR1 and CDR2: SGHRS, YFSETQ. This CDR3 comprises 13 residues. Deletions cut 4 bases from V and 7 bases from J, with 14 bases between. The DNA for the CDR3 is TGCGCCAGCAGCCTCACAGGGTCCAGTGGCTACACCTTC. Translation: CASSLTGSSGYTF.

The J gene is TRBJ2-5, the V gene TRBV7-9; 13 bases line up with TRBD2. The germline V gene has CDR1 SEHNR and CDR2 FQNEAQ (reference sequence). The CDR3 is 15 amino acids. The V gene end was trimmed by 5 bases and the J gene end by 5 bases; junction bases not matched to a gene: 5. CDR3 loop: CASSKLAGGPETQYF. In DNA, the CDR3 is TGTGCCAGCAGCAAACTAGCGGGAGGGCCGGAGACCCAGTACTTC.

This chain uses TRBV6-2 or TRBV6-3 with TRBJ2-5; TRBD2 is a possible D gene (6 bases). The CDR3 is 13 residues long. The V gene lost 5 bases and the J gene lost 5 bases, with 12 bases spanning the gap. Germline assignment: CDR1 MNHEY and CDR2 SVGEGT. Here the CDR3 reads CASSKTSWETQYF. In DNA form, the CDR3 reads TGTGCCAGCAGTAAGACTAGTTGGGAGACCCAGTACTTC.

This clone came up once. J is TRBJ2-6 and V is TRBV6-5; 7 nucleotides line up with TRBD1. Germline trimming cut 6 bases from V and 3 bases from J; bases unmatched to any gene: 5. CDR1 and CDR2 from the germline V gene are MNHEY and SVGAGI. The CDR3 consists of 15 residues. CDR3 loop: CASRQDRVGANVLTF. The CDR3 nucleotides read TGTGCCAGCAGACAAGACAGGGTTGGGGCCAACGTCCTGACTTTC.